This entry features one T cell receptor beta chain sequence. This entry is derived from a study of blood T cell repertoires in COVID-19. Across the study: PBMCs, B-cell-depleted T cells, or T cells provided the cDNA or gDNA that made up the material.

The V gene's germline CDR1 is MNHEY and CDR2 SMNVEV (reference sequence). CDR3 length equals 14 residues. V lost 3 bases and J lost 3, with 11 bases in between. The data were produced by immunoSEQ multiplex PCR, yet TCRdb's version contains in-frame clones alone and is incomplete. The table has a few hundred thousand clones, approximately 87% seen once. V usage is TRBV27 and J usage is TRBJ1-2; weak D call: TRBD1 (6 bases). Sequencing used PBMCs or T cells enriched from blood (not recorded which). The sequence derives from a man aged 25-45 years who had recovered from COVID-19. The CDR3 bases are TGTGCCAGCAGTTTGTCAGGGGCCTACTATGGCTACACCTTC. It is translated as CASSLSGAYYGYTF.